A selection of T cell receptor beta chains follows, all from one sample in a study of cytomegalovirus exposure and HLA in healthy donors. The table came from immunoSEQ multiplex PCR; TCRdb's copy has only in-frame clones and leaves some out. This table has more than 150,000 clones, approximately 84% appearing once. The sample comprised PBMCs. These receptors were obtained from a girl aged 5 to 17 in good health and CMV-seropositive. Both conserved end residues are part of each CDR3. A D gene is named only where the DNA matches it firmly. Clone size appears in some rows only: once, few, many, or a class for an expanded clone.

.,TRBV7-9,.,CASSLARGNTEAFF
.,TRBV7-9,.,CASSSQRFPLGEQYF
.,TRBV21-1,.,CASSTEGQSYSNQPQHF
.,TRBV29-1,.,CSVVSPGDLQETQYF
.,TRBV5-6,TRBD1,CASSPVGGPREGYTF
few,TRBV7-9,TRBD2,CASSAKLAGGHNEQFF
.,TRBV30,.,CAWSLWAFSGANVLTF
few,TRBV6-1,.,CASSPWIPGYEQFF
few,TRBV18,TRBD2,CASSPGAGDKGTQYF
.,TRBV12-5,TRBD2,CASGSGLAYEQYF
.,TRBV27,TRBD1,CASKDRGLFEQYF
.,TRBV19,TRBD2,CASSTGTRGVETQYF
.,TRBV5-4,TRBD1,CASSLGRDRTSGNTIYF
.,TRBV6-5,TRBD2,CASSSTLAGGRREQYF
.,TRBV5-1,.,CASSFTSSYNEQFF
few,TRBV6-5,TRBD1,CASSYRQGAYEQYF
.,TRBV10-3,.,CAIKNRQGYEQYF
.,TRBV7-9,TRBD1,CASSLAETGANYGYTF
.,TRBV29-1,TRBD1,CSVVDRGGYEQYF
.,TRBV7-9,.,CASSFRADPYNEQFF
.,TRBV5-1,TRBD2,CASSPVGLAGSETQYF
few,TRBV7-9,.,CASSLAVWEDGEKLFF
.,TRBV10-3,.,CAISELFSGVYGYTF
.,TRBV18,TRBD1,CASSPDRGPGYTF
.,TRBV27,TRBD2,CASSLRGDLNTGELFF
.,TRBV7-9,.,CASTYSRDWNNEQFF
.,TRBV7-3,.,CASSLSSMNTEAFF
.,TRBV6-7,.,CASRNLGLSYTEAFF
.,TRBV19,.,CASSTRIGGIQPQHF
few,TRBV19,TRBD1,CASSTGTGLAETQYF
.,TRBV4-1,TRBD2,CASSQNSGRIDEQYF
.,TRBV11-2,.,CASSGGTAYNEQFF
.,TRBV13,.,CASSFRNPGYNEQFF
.,TRBV7-9,.,CASSLAGKRNEQYF
.,TRBV5-1,TRBD1,CASSGDRGLNKNTEAFF
.,TRBV15,.,CATSRDLSGDGYTF
once,TRBV7-2,TRBD2,CASSSPGGTSGSHFQDF
.,TRBV15,TRBD1,CATSASRGRTGQPQHF
.,TRBV29-1,TRBD1,CSVELLDRDTGNTIYF
.,TRBV29-1,TRBD2,CSVEIGTSYEQYF
.,TRBV25-1,TRBD1,CASRRTGGTGELFF
.,TRBV4-2,TRBD2,CASSQERQREAANEQFF
.,TRBV7-6,TRBD2,CASSFGVAGSGRMYEQYF
.,TRBV9,.,CASSEGGGPNQPQHF
.,TRBV5-1,TRBD1,CASSASSGQGDGYTF